This T cell receptor beta chain was retrieved from a study of post-analysis software for immune sequencing data. Study as a whole: Included courses were relapsing-remitting and secondary progressive multiple sclerosis; progressive-relapsing multiple sclerosis was also included.

Whole-study findings and limits: Diversity measured as normalized Chao1 was significantly lower in multiple sclerosis patients than in controls. Strong co-clustering by F measure was seen for same-batch samples. Among roughly 5 TRBV segments more frequent in patients than controls were TRBV5-6, TRBV5-1 and TRBV20-1.

The V gene lost 5 bases and the J gene lost 5 bases, with 9 bases spanning the gap. This CDR3 comprises 11 residues. Per germline, CDR1 DFQATT and CDR2 SNEGSKA (reference sequence). The authors incorporated unique molecular identifiers into the TCR beta cDNA libraries. MiXCR was run by TCRdb on the PCR reads, yielding one entry per CDR3 protein. The sample has about 770,000 distinct CDR3 sequences; 46% are singletons. This clonotype was seen a few times. Antigen unknown. The sample taken for sequencing was blood. V is TRBV20-1 and J is TRBJ1-1; TRBD1 might be the D (5 bases). This receptor was identified in a girl between 5 and 17 years old with multiple sclerosis. CDR3 region: CSAPGSTEAFF. In DNA form, the CDR3 reads TGCAGTGCTCCAGGGAGTACTGAAGCTTTCTTT.